This TCR beta chain was captured by sequencing in a study of blood T cell repertoires in COVID-19. Original processing methods: Amplification of reference gene primers provided the estimated nucleated cell counts. Clones were read by immunoSEQ multiplex PCR, and TCRdb kept only the in-frame ones, dropping some. Clonal size and the V and J genes are those of that table, whereas D and trimming came from the DNA. The sample includes tens of thousands of clones, about 79% of them seen just once. The receptor comes from a woman in her sixties with acute or convalescent COVID-19. Sequencing was carried out using peripheral blood.

The CDR3 DNA reads TGTGCCAGCAGGGACAAGGACAACACCGGGGAGCTGTTTTTT. The encoded protein is CASRDKDNTGELFF. The rearrangement joins TRBV5-4 to TRBJ2-2, with TRBD1 as a possible D gene (5 bases). There are 14 residues in the CDR3. V lost 5 bases, J lost 2 bases, and 10 bases lay in between. Germline CDR1 SGHNT, CDR2 YYREEE (reference sequence).